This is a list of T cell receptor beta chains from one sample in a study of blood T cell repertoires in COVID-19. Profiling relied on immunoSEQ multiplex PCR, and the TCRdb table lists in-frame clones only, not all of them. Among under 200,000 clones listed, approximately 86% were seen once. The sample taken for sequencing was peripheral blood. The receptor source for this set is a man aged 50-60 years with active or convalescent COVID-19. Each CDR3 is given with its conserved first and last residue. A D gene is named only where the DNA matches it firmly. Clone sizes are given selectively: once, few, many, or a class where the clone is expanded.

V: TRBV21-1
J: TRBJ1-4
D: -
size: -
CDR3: CASSKIRTRDRGASTNEKLFF
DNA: TGTGCCAGCAGCAAAATCAGAACCCGGGACAGGGGGGCTTCAACTAATGAAAAACTGTTTTTT

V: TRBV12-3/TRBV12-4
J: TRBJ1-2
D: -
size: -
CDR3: CASSSTRNYGYTF
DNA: TGTGCCAGCAGTTCCACCCGGAACTATGGCTACACCTTC

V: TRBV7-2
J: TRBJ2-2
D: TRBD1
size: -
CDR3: CASSWDRYTGELFF
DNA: TGTGCCAGCAGCTGGGACAGATACACCGGGGAGCTGTTTTTT

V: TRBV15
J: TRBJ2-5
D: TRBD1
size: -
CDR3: CATSRDTGQEETQYF
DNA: TGTGCCACCAGCAGAGATACGGGACAGGAAGAGACCCAGTACTTC

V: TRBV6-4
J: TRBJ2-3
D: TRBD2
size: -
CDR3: CASIIAGTSRMVTDTQYF
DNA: TGTGCCAGCATTATCGCCGGGACTAGCCGGATGGTCACAGATACGCAGTATTTT

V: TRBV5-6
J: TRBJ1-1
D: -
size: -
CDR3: CASSLSGGTEAFF
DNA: TGTGCCAGCAGCTTGTCAGGAGGGACTGAAGCTTTCTTT

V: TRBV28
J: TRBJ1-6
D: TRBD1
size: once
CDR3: CASSLRQGLGSPLHF
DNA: TGTGCCAGCAGTCTCAGACAGGGCTTGGGTTCACCCCTCCACTTT

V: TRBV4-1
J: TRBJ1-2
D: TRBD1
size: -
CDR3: CASSRTITGVAGYTF
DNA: TGCGCCAGCAGCCGCACGATTACAGGGGTTGCAGGCTACACCTTC

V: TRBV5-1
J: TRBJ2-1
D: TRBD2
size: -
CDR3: CASSPFAGGARSGEQFF
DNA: TGCGCCAGCAGCCCCTTCGCGGGGGGCGCAAGGTCGGGGGAGCAGTTCTTC

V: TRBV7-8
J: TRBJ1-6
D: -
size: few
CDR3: CASSFSAEGVSPLHF
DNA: TGTGCCAGCAGCTTCTCGGCGGAGGGTGTGTCACCCCTCCACTTT

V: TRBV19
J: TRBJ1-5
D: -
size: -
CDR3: CASSIRGGHQPQHF
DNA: TGTGCCAGTAGTATTAGGGGGGGGCATCAGCCCCAGCATTTT

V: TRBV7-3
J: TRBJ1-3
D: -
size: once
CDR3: CASSSMVGDTIYF
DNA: TGTGCCAGCAGCTCAATGGTCGGTGACACCATATATTTT

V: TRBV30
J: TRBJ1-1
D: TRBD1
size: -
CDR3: CACQKGQAAFF
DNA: TGTGCCTGTCAGAAGGGACAGGCGGCTTTCTTT

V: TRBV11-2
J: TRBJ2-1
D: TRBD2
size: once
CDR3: CASSKTSGRGNEQFF
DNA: TGTGCCAGCAGCAAGACTAGCGGGAGAGGTAATGAGCAGTTCTTC

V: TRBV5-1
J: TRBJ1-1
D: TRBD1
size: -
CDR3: CASSRPGTANTEAFF
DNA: TGCGCCAGCAGCCGCCCGGGGACAGCAAACACTGAAGCTTTCTTT

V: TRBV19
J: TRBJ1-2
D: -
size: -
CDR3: CASSMSGYGYTF
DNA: TGTGCCAGTAGTATGAGCGGCTATGGCTACACCTTC

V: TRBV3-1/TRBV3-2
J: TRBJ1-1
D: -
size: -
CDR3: CASSPTNTEAFF
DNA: TGTGCCAGCAGCCCCACAAACACTGAAGCTTTCTTT

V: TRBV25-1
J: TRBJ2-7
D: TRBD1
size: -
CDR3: CASRGQSSYEQYF
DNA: TGTGCCAGCAGGGGACAGAGCTCCTACGAGCAGTACTTC

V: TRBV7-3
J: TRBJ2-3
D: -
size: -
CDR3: CASSRSTGGLRTDTQYF
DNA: TGTGCCAGCAGTCGCAGCACGGGGGGCCTACGGACAGATACGCAGTATTTT

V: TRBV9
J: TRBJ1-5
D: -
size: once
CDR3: CASSVELGRPQHF
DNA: TGTGCCAGCAGCGTAGAACTTGGTCGGCCCCAGCATTTT

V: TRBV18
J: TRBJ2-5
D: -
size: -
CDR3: CASSPPGAQGETQYF
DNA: TGTGCCAGCTCACCACCAGGGGCGCAAGGGGAGACCCAGTACTTC

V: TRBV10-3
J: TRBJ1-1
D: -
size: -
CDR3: CAIRTGGNTEAFF
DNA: TGTGCCATCAGGACAGGTGGGAACACTGAAGCTTTCTTT

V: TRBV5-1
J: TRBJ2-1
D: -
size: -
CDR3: CASSPSTGNEQFF
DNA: TGCGCCAGCAGCCCCTCGACTGGTAATGAGCAGTTCTTC

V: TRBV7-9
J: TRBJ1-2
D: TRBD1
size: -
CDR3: CASSLGADRGTYGYTF
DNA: TGTGCCAGCAGCTTAGGAGCGGACAGGGGTACTTATGGCTACACCTTC

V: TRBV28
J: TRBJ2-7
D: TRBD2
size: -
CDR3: CASSRAGYGYEQYF
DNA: TGTGCCAGCAGCCGAGCGGGATATGGCTACGAGCAGTACTTC

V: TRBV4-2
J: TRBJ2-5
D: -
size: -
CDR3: CASSQDATGEKTQYF
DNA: TGTGCCAGCAGCCAAGACGCGACAGGAGAAAAGACCCAGTACTTC